The rows below give T cell receptor beta chains drawn from one sample of a study of T cells in Graves' hyperthyroidism and ophthalmopathy. TCRdb reprocessed the multiplex PCR reads via MiXCR and lists one record per CDR3 protein. This sample has about 500,000 distinct CDR3 sequences, with 15% to 20% found just once. Specimen: blood. These receptors all come from a woman aged 25 to 39 with Graves' ophthalmopathy. Each CDR3 is given with its conserved first and last residue.

j_gene: TRBJ2-1; v_gene: TRBV7-2; CDR3aa: CASSSPSGGWRAHNEQFF
j_gene: TRBJ1-5; v_gene: TRBV13; CDR3aa: CASRRRGENQPQHF
j_gene: TRBJ1-1; v_gene: TRBV13; CDR3aa: CASSFSGAVNTEAFF
j_gene: TRBJ2-7; v_gene: TRBV5-5; CDR3aa: CASSLQTFYEQYF
j_gene: TRBJ2-1; v_gene: TRBV5-1; CDR3aa: CASSSGLAGGLLGNEQFF
j_gene: TRBJ2-1; v_gene: TRBV20-1; CDR3aa: CSASILASGLYNEQFF
j_gene: TRBJ2-2; v_gene: TRBV11-2; CDR3aa: CASSFRRATGELFF
j_gene: TRBJ1-4; v_gene: TRBV4-2; CDR3aa: CASSQAEGTNEKLFF
j_gene: TRBJ1-1; v_gene: TRBV10-3; CDR3aa: CAISGTGAGTEAFF
j_gene: TRBJ2-1; v_gene: TRBV28; CDR3aa: CASLSGLTDEQFF
j_gene: TRBJ1-1; v_gene: TRBV5-1; CDR3aa: CASSLGESTEAFF
j_gene: TRBJ2-1; v_gene: TRBV20-1; CDR3aa: CSANTRTYNEQFF
j_gene: TRBJ1-6; v_gene: TRBV7-2; CDR3aa: CASSSEGGGTAHSPLHF
j_gene: TRBJ2-1; v_gene: TRBV7-2; CDR3aa: CASSYSGTAGDEQFF
j_gene: TRBJ2-7; v_gene: TRBV5-1; CDR3aa: CASSFGTSGYEQYF
j_gene: TRBJ2-3; v_gene: TRBV5-1; CDR3aa: CASSVSWPGAEMLGGLTDTQYF
j_gene: TRBJ2-3; v_gene: TRBV6-1; CDR3aa: CASREGQGTSTDTQYF
j_gene: TRBJ1-2; v_gene: TRBV7-2; CDR3aa: CASSQVIQLNYGYTF
j_gene: TRBJ2-7; v_gene: TRBV5-4; CDR3aa: CASSSSSGSVYEQYF
j_gene: TRBJ2-7; v_gene: TRBV5-6; CDR3aa: CASSFTGLLSYEQYF
j_gene: TRBJ2-7; v_gene: TRBV3-1; CDR3aa: CASSHPGTGYEQYF
j_gene: TRBJ2-5; v_gene: TRBV20-1; CDR3aa: CSARDQSGRASGTQYF
j_gene: TRBJ2-2; v_gene: TRBV12-5; CDR3aa: CASGSFPGGELFF
j_gene: TRBJ2-5; v_gene: TRBV2; CDR3aa: CASRLQGALRETQYF
j_gene: TRBJ2-2; v_gene: TRBV12-3/TRBV12-4; CDR3aa: CASSLERKRNTGELFF